This paragraph covers one T cell receptor beta chain sequence. The data stem from a study of control samples from healthy donors and cancer patients. Clones were sequenced by immunoSEQ multiplex PCR, and TCRdb holds only the in-frame ones, with some missing. This sample has about 90,000 clones, with 90% found just once. The CDR3 has 14 amino acids. The germline V gene encodes CDR1 SGHAT and CDR2 FQNNGV. The V and J ends lost 0 bases and 6 bases respectively, with 11 bases between them. The rearrangement uses TRBV11-2 and TRBJ1-2; no firm D call. The receptor's source is a woman under 30 in good health. Sequenced input: blood. Here the CDR3 DNA reads TGTGCCAGCAGCTTAGAGGAGGATCGGGATGGCTACACCTTC. This encodes CASSLEEDRDGYTF.